What follows describes a single T cell receptor (beta chain). Its antigen is not identified. Germline CDR1 and CDR2: MNHNY and SVGAGI (reference sequence). CDR3 size: 15 residues. Trimming removed 5 bases at V and 10 bases at J, with 18 bases between. The PCR employed 60 Vbeta primers together with 13 Jbeta primers. Here immunoSEQ multiplex PCR was the method, and the copy in TCRdb shows in-frame clones only, minus some. This sample yields fewer than 200,000 clones, of which around 81% are seen a single time; over 4.5% belongs to the top ten. This entry comes from a study of cytomegalovirus exposure and HLA in healthy donors. Study-wide findings and caveats: Researchers reported in a later analysis that a missense DCLRE1C variant was tied to TCR beta V- and J-gene trimming. Among TCR sequences, most were rare, though some public TCRs appeared in many donors.

The sequenced sample consisted of PBMCs. The chain couples TRBV6-6 to TRBJ1-6; tentatively, D is TRBD1 (6 bases). This sequence was found in a woman between 18 and 29 years old in good health and CMV-seropositive. CDR3 amino acids: CASSDTQGTESPLHF. The CDR3 region has the DNA TGTGCCAGCAGTGATACACAGGGTACAGAATCACCCCTCCACTTT.